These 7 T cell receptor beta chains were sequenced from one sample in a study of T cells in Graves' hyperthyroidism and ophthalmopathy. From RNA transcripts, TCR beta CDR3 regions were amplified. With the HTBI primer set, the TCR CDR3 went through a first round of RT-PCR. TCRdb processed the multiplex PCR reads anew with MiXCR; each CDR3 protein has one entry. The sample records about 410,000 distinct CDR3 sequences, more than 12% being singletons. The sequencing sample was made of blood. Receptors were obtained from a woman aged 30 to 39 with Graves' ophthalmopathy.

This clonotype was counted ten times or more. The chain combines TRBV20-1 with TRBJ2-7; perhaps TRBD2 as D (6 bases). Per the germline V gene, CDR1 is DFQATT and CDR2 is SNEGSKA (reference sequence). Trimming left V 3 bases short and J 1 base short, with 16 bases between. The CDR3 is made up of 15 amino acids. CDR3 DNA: TGCAGTGCTAGGGGCACGGGCGGGGAGTCCTACGAGCAGTACTTC. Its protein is CSARGTGGESYEQYF.

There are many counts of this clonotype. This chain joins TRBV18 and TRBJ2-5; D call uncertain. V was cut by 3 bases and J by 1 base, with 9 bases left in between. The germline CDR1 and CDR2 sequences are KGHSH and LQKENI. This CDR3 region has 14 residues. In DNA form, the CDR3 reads TGTGCCAGCTCACCCCTACCAGCCCAAGAGACCCAGTACTTC. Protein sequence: CASSPLPAQETQYF.

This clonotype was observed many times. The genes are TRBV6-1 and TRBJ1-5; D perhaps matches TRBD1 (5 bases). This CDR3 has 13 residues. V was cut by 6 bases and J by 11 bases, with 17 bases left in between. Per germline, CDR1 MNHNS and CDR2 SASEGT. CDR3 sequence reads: CASRGTRKGAQHF. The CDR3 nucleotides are TGTGCCAGCAGAGGGACCCGTAAAGGGGCCCAGCATTTT.

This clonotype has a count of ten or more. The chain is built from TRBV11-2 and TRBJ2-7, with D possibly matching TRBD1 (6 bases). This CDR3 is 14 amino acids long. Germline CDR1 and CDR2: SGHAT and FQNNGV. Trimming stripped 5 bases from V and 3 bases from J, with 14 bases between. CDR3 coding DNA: TGTGCCAGCAGCGCCGGGACAAAAGACTACGAGCAGTACTTC. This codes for CASSAGTKDYEQYF.

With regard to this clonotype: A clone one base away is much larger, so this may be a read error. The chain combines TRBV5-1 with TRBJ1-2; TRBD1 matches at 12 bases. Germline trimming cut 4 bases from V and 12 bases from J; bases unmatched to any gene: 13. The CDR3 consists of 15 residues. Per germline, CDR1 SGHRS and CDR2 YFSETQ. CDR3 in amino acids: CASSPKGDRGPGHTF. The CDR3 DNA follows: TGCGCCAGCAGCCCAAAGGGGGACAGGGGGCCAGGCCACACCTTC.

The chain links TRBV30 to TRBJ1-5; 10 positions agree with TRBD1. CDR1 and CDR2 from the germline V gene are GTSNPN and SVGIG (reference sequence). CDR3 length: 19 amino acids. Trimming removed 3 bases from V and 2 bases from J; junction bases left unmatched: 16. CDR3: CAWSTPLLSGTGGNQPQHF. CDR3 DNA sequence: TGTGCCTGGAGCACTCCACTGCTTTCCGGGACAGGGGGCAATCAGCCCCAGCATTTT.

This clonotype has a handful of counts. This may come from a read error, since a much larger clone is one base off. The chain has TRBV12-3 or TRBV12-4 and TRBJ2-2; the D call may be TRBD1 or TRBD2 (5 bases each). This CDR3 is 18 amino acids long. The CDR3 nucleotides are TGTGTCAGCAGCCTCACAATAGCGCAACTCAGGGACACCGGGGAGCTGTTTTTT. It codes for CVSSLTIAQLRDTGELFF.